Sequencing of this T cell receptor (beta chain) was carried out in a study of CD8 T cells in ankylosing spondylitis. Study results and limitations: Roughly eight highly homologous variants made up a TCR beta motif, and this motif appeared characteristic of ankylosing spondylitis blood.

Each CDR3 protein is one row after TCRdb ran MiXCR on the 5' RACE reads. Here the sample spans around 770,000 distinct CDR3 sequences, about an eighth being singletons. With V trimmed by 0 bases and J by 5 bases, 4 bases remained unmatched. Germline V CDR1 and CDR2: SGHRS, YFSETQ. This CDR3 is 17 amino acids long. In this sample, this clonotype turned up many times. Its specificity is not known. Sequenced: blood, either unsorted or a sorted T cell fraction (not recorded which). The receptor comes from a male donor with ankylosing spondylitis. V and J are TRBV5-1 and TRBJ2-3, with TRBD2 identical over 15 bases. CDR3 amino acids: CASSLEGLAGGQDTQYF. The CDR3 DNA follows: TGCGCCAGCAGCTTGGAAGGACTAGCGGGAGGGCAAGATACGCAGTATTTT.